Here is one TCR beta chain with its context. Its binding antigen is unknown. No base quality values were provided; no much bigger clone lies one nucleotide off. As encoded in the germline V gene, CDR1 is MNHEY while CDR2 is SVGAGI. V loses 6 bases, J loses 0 bases, and the germline ends lie 9 bases apart. The CDR3, cysteine through phenylalanine, is 14 amino acids long. Only the CDR3 portion is preserved as DNA: 42 bases, with reading frame beginning at the first base. This entry is derived from a study of beta chain features in type 1 diabetes listed by TCRdb under 2018. Looking at the study overall: Patients and healthy donors did not differ in mean age, gender distribution, total cell number or subset yield. A total of 100 million to 140 million sorted cells were examined across all samples, and the number of cells per subset was strongly correlated with RNA yield. Naive and central memory subsets were obtained from all 30 or so donors, but regulatory and stem cell-like memory subsets were isolated from only 8 patients and 8 healthy donors. In the study, recently diagnosed type 1 diabetes patients and matched healthy donors were compared on the TCRB repertoires of their sorted circulating CD4+ T cell subsets. On the study overall, not on this receptor specifically: Naive, central memory and regulatory TCRB repertoires appeared to be more similar among patients than among healthy donors. Because the HLA sub-analyses included only small numbers of individuals, any influence of HLA type on TCRB rearrangement was left unresolved. Shorter templates might have been favored by PCR, but patient and control samples were amplified and corrected together, so both groups would have been affected equally by any skew. At VDJ recombination sites, patients with type 1 diabetes made fewer insertions and deleted more nucleotides, a pattern implying thymic rearrangement abnormalities. Because cDNA rather than genomic DNA was sequenced, highly expressing activated cells could have been over-represented, although no difference in activation and CD3 levels was found between groups. In all four CD4+ subsets, TCRB CDR3 length was moderately but significantly shorter in type 1 diabetes patients.

The High Capacity cDNA Reverse Transcription Kit was used to reverse transcribe all of the isolated RNA, meaning that expressed TCRB transcripts were what got sequenced. Deep immunoSEQ sequencing was performed on naive, central memory and regulatory T cell samples, with an average of roughly 3.3 million total reads per sample. Sorted cells were lysed in RLT buffer and RNA was extracted with DNase-treated RNeasy Micro or Mini kits, depending on cell number. Each cell subset was processed separately to prevent cross-contamination, with patient and healthy donor samples processed together. Using the immunoSEQ multiplex PCR, TCRB sequences were amplified from cDNA into 87-bp fragments spanning the CDR3 region. Sequencing of the amplicons was performed on the Illumina HiSeq platform. The authors processed their data as follows. Synthetic template baselines were used to correct PCR bias computationally, reads within Hamming distance 2 were collapsed, and singletons that could not be merged were discarded. Reads were aligned against IMGT to assign V, D and J genes, CDR3 length and insertions or deletions at six rearrangement sites. Within each subset, clonotype counts were normalized to the number of sorted cells before true diversity and Gini coefficients were calculated with the tcR R package. Repertoire sharing was quantified using the overlap coefficient calculated on TCRB nucleotide sequences. As a proxy for the pre-selection repertoire, out-of-frame TCRB sequences from naive cells were analyzed. TCRdb's version of the immuneACCESS table is confined to in-frame rearrangements and falls short of the full clone set. An unresolved V gene accounts for under half of the shortfall where checked; the remainder is of unknown origin. V and J calls plus clone size are reproduced from that table; the DNA served to infer D and trimming. The sample profile shows more than 300,000 clones; 10% to 15% of them were found once. Clones ranked in the top ten supply over 0.008% of the sample.

Each donor gave one peripheral blood draw, averaging roughly 120 mL, which was collected into heparinised tubes. A BD FACSAria II and a panel including CD45RO, CCR7, CD25, CD127, CD95 and CD27 were used to sort naive, central memory, regulatory and stem cell-like memory CD4+ T cells. A purity above 95% was achieved for all sorted populations. PBMCs were isolated immediately by Lymphoprep density gradient centrifugation and stained directly without culture. To minimize batch effects, samples were stained and sorted in pairs, one healthy donor with one patient per experiment. The rearrangement joined TRBV6-5 to TRBJ2-4, with the D gene uncertain. The TCR comes from a woman under 30 with type 1 diabetes. Sequencing used naive CD4+ T cells from blood. The cell subset or site label corresponds to: true naive CD4+ T cells. The DNA is TGTGCCAGCAGAGAACAGCTAGCCAAAAACATTCAGTACTTC. This gives the protein CASREQLAKNIQYF.